This section outlines one T cell receptor (beta chain) sequence together with its context. CDR1 and CDR2 (germline): LGHDT, YNNKEL (reference sequence). This CDR3 is 15 amino acids long. V shed 1 base, J shed 8 bases, and the junction held 6 bases outside the gene matches. Preparation of the TCRbeta library was carried out with unique molecular identifiers. TCRdb recomputed calls from the PCR reads with MiXCR, one row per CDR3 protein. The sample contains hundreds of thousands of distinct CDR3 sequences, around 16% of which appear only once. The source of the sample is a study of T-cell reconstitution after alpha-beta-depleted transplantation in children.

The starting material was PBMCs from the stem cell graft donor, obtained from the stem cell graft. The TCR was taken from a human donor who donated a stem cell graft to a child with acute lymphoblastic leukemia. The chain couples TRBV3-1 to TRBJ2-1; 9 bases match TRBD2. The CDR3 spells CASSQGAGGHDEQFF. The CDR3 region has the DNA TGTGCCAGCAGCCAAGGGGCGGGAGGGCACGATGAGCAGTTCTTC.